These 7 T cell receptor beta chains were all obtained from the same sample, sequenced in a study of T-cell memory formation after mild COVID-19. TCRdb called the 5' RACE reads again in MiXCR, with one record for every CDR3 protein. The table records a few hundred thousand distinct CDR3 sequences, approximately 15% of them present only once. Sequenced material: PBMCs or a T cell subset sorted from them (not recorded which). Every receptor here comes from a man younger than 30 who had mild COVID-19 (a few samples of this study predate the infection). Cell type and time point are not known.

This clonotype came up a few times. The V and J genes are TRBV10-3 and TRBJ1-4, with 7 bases aligning to TRBD1. The germline CDR1 and CDR2 sequences are ENHRY and SYGVKD. Unmatched junction bases numbered 13, after V lost 2 bases and J lost 4 bases. CDR3 size: 18 residues. CDR3 residues: CAISETQTGSVLNEKLFF. The CDR3, as DNA: TGTGCCATCAGTGAGACTCAGACAGGGTCCGTACTTAATGAAAAACTGTTTTTT.

The chain recombines TRBV29-1 with TRBJ2-3; either TRBD1 or TRBD2 may supply D (6 bases each). The CDR3 totals 13 residues. Trimming left V 6 bases short and J 2 bases short, with 12 bases between. CDR1 and CDR2 from the germline V gene are SQVTM and ANQGSEA. CDR3 residues: CSVGGTPTDTQYF. The CDR3 bases are TGCAGCGTGGGCGGGACACCCACAGATACGCAGTATTTT.

The chain's CDR3 is CASSEATSGGETQYF. In DNA form, the CDR3 reads TGTGCCAGCAGTGAAGCGACTAGCGGTGGGGAGACCCAGTACTTC. J is TRBJ2-5 and V is TRBV2; 9 nucleotides agree with TRBD2. J gave up 5 bases and V 0 bases, and 4 bases lay outside the gene matches. This CDR3 is built from 15 residues. CDR1 is SNHLY, CDR2 FYNNEI, per germline.

V usage is TRBV5-4 and J usage is TRBJ2-5; the match to TRBD1 covers 8 bases. Germline CDR1 and CDR2: SGHNT and YYREEE (reference sequence). The J segment lost 4 bases and the V segment lost 4 bases, leaving 12 bases of the junction unmatched. The CDR3 covers 16 residues. CDR3 DNA: TGTGCCAGCAGCCCGAATGGACAGGGAGGAGGAGAGACCCAGTACTTC. Its protein is CASSPNGQGGGETQYF.

This clonotype was counted ten times or more. V gene TRBV29-1 combines with J gene TRBJ2-5; 12 bases are shared with TRBD1. V gave up 7 bases and J gave up 5 bases; unmatched junction bases: 5. Germline lookup yields CDR1 SQVTM and CDR2 ANQGSEA. This CDR3 comprises 13 residues. The CDR3 DNA follows: TGCAGCGGGGGACAGGGGGCGATGGAGACCCAGTACTTC. It encodes CSGGQGAMETQYF.

This clonotype was seen ten or more times. V usage is TRBV12-3 or TRBV12-4 and J usage is TRBJ2-3; TRBD1 matches at 8 bases. The junction had 5 bases not matched to a gene; V was cut back by 3 bases and J by 6 bases. CDR3 length: 14 amino acids. CDR3 nucleotides: TGTGCCAGCAGTTTCAGGGGGCCGGGGGATACGCAGTATTTT. This codes for CASSFRGPGDTQYF.

Notes on this clonotype: A much larger clonotype is one base distant, so this may be a read error. V gene TRBV27 combines with J gene TRBJ2-3, with 7 positions matching TRBD1. CDR1 is MNHEY and CDR2 is SMNVEV in the germline V gene (reference sequence). This CDR3 contains 17 residues. In DNA, the CDR3 is TGTGACAGCAGTCCGAGACAGGGTATCCCTCGCACAGATACGCAGTATTTT. The encoded protein is CDSSPRQGIPRTDTQYF.